This T cell receptor (beta chain) derives from a study of T cell responses to AZD1222 COVID-19 vaccine. TCRdb's table, derived via immunoSEQ multiplex PCR, lists solely in-frame clones and lacks some. Here the sample spans more than 100,000 clones, 92% being singletons. Looked up from germline, CDR1 is SGHVS and CDR2 is FQNEAQ. Trimming at V came to 2 bases and at J to 0 bases, leaving 6 bases not matched to a gene. CDR3 size: 18 residues. V and J are TRBV7-8 and TRBJ2-1; 11 bases are shared with TRBD2. Sequenced material: peripheral blood, taken on day 0 of AZD1222 vaccination. The clonotype was recovered from an adult in good health. CDR3 residues: CASSLWTSGPSSYNEQFF. DNA for the CDR3: TGTGCCAGCAGCTTATGGACTAGCGGGCCTAGCTCCTACAATGAGCAGTTCTTC.